A selection of T cell receptor beta chains follows, all from one sample in a study of preoperative IRX-2 immunotherapy in early breast cancer. Profiled with immunoSEQ multiplex PCR; TCRdb holds only in-frame clones, not every one. Of 30,000 to 35,000 clones in the sample, about 96% were seen once. Sampling took place from a patient treated with IRX-2 immunotherapy. The receptor source for this set is a human donor with breast cancer. Each CDR3 is given with its conserved first and last residue. The D gene is left open where the match is weak. Clone size appears in some rows only: once, few, many, or a class for an expanded clone.

-	-	TRBV30	TRBJ2-7	TGTGCCTGGAGTCTCGCGGCCCTCTACGAGCAGTACTTC	CAWSLAALYEQYF
-	-	TRBV5-5	TRBJ1-5	TGTGCCAGCAGCTTGGGGACTCAGCCCCAGCATTTT	CASSLGTQPQHF
-	-	TRBV5-1	TRBJ1-2	TGCGCCAGCAGCTTGGAGTCGCCCCATGGGGGCTACACCTTC	CASSLESPHGGYTF
-	-	TRBV5-4	TRBJ1-1	TGTGCCAGCAGCGGAGGCGGTTGGAACACTGAAGCTTTCTTT	CASSGGGWNTEAFF
once	TRBD1	TRBV5-1	TRBJ2-7	TGCGCCAGCAGCTTGGAGGGGACAGGGATCTACGAGCAGTACTTC	CASSLEGTGIYEQYF
-	-	TRBV4-1	TRBJ1-1	TGCGCCAGCAGCCAAGATTACCCCACAGCGAACACTGAAGCTTTCTTT	CASSQDYPTANTEAFF
-	-	TRBV4-3	TRBJ2-2	TGCGCCAGCAGCCAAGACTTGGCGAGAATTAACACCGGGGAGCTGTTTTTT	CASSQDLARINTGELFF
-	-	TRBV9	TRBJ2-7	TGTGCCAGCAGCGTAGAGGGGTCTGAAAGGTTCGAGCAGTACTTC	CASSVEGSERFEQYF
-	-	TRBV27	TRBJ1-3	TGTGCCAGCAGGGGTTCTGGAAACACCATATATTTT	CASRGSGNTIYF
-	TRBD2	TRBV18	TRBJ2-7	TGTGCCAGCTCATCCGGGACTAGCGCGTACGAGCAGTACTTC	CASSSGTSAYEQYF
-	TRBD2	TRBV5-1	TRBJ2-1	TGCGCCAGCAGCCGTTCTGGACTAGAGAGCTCCTACAATGAACAGTTCTTC	CASSRSGLESSYNEQFF
-	TRBD1	TRBV2	TRBJ1-2	TGTGCCAGCCCGATGGGACAGAACTATGGCTACACCTTC	CASPMGQNYGYTF
-	-	TRBV7-8	TRBJ2-5	TGTGCCAGCAGCTTCTACCGACAGCACCAAGAGACCCAGTACTTC	CASSFYRQHQETQYF
-	-	TRBV7-3	TRBJ2-3	TGTGCCAGCAGCTTATCGAGGAGGCCAGATACGCAGTATTTT	CASSLSRRPDTQYF
-	TRBD1	TRBV19	TRBJ2-7	TGTGCCAGTACTTACAGGGGTGGGGATACCTACGAGCAGTACTTC	CASTYRGGDTYEQYF
-	-	TRBV11-3	TRBJ2-7	TGTGCCAGCAGCTTTAAGGGGGAGCAGTACTTC	CASSFKGEQYF
-	-	TRBV6-5	TRBJ2-5	TGTGCCACTACAGGGTCCGCGGAAGAGACCCAGTACTTC	CATTGSAEETQYF
-	-	TRBV5-1	TRBJ1-2	TGCGCCAGCAGCTGGATATCGGAGGGCTACACCTTC	CASSWISEGYTF
-	-	TRBV9	TRBJ2-2	TGTGCCAGCAGCGGACAGTACGGGGAGCTGTTTTTT	CASSGQYGELFF
-	-	TRBV7-8	TRBJ1-1	TGTGCCAGCAGCTTCGGGACGAACACTGAAGCTTTCTTT	CASSFGTNTEAFF
once	-	TRBV19	TRBJ1-1	TGTGCCAGTAGTATTCAACAGATGACGAACACTGAAGCTTTCTTT	CASSIQQMTNTEAFF
-	-	TRBV5-4	TRBJ2-1	TGTGCCAGCAGCTATCCTTTAGCGGTAGCCTACAATGAGCAGTTCTTC	CASSYPLAVAYNEQFF
-	TRBD1	TRBV5-6	TRBJ1-1	TGTGCCAGCAGCCGAGACAGGGAGAACACTGAAGCTTTCTTT	CASSRDRENTEAFF
-	-	TRBV9	TRBJ2-7	TGTGCCAGCAGCGCCGGACAGGGAGGGGAGTACGAGCAGTACTTC	CASSAGQGGEYEQYF
few	-	TRBV11-2	TRBJ1-2	TGTGCCAGCAGCCGGGGGGGGCCTGCCTATGGCTACACCTTC	CASSRGGPAYGYTF
-	TRBD1	TRBV6-5	TRBJ2-3	TGTGCCAGCAGTAGACAGGGGGCTAACACAGATACGCAGTATTTT	CASSRQGANTDTQYF
-	-	TRBV11-1	TRBJ2-7	TGTGCCAGCAGCCCGTGGACAGAGAGCTCCTACGAGCAGTACTTC	CASSPWTESSYEQYF
few	-	TRBV7-9	TRBJ2-2	TGTGCCAGCAGCCCAGACAGGAACACCGGGGAGCTGTTTTTT	CASSPDRNTGELFF
-	TRBD1	TRBV6-4	TRBJ1-5	TGTGCCAGCAGTGGCCGCGGACAGGCTATCACGGTGATCAATCAGCCCCAGCATTTT	CASSGRGQAITVINQPQHF
-	TRBD1	TRBV27	TRBJ2-7	TGTGCCAGCATCAGGGGGCGCGAGCAGTACTTC	CASIRGREQYF
-	TRBD1	TRBV2	TRBJ1-2	TGTGCCAGCAGTGGTACAGGGGGCGCAGGCTATGGCTACACCTTC	CASSGTGGAGYGYTF
-	-	TRBV5-6	TRBJ2-3	TGTGCCAGCAGCCCCGACTACCCCACAGATACGCAGTATTTT	CASSPDYPTDTQYF
-	TRBD1	TRBV9	TRBJ1-2	TGTGCCAGCAGCTTCGGGACAGACTATGGCTACACCTTC	CASSFGTDYGYTF
-	-	TRBV2	TRBJ2-4	TGTGCCAGCATGGTGGGCATTCAGTACTTC	CASMVGIQYF
-	-	TRBV5-4	TRBJ2-2	TGTGCCAGCAGCTTGACTTCCGGGGAGCTGTTTTTT	CASSLTSGELFF
-	TRBD2	TRBV29-1	TRBJ2-2	TGCAGCGTTGAAGCGGGGGGGCACCGGGAGCTGTTTTTT	CSVEAGGHRELFF
-	-	TRBV25-1	TRBJ2-3	TGTGCCAGCAGCTACAGGGCCATGGATACGCAGTATTTT	CASSYRAMDTQYF
-	-	TRBV6-1	TRBJ2-7	TGTGCCAGCAGTGAAGCGAGGGGTTGGGTCTACGAGCAGTACTTC	CASSEARGWVYEQYF
-	-	TRBV7-2	TRBJ2-1	TGTGCCAGCAGCCACACGAGATTAGGGCAGTTCTTC	CASSHTRLGQFF
-	TRBD2	TRBV30	TRBJ2-7	TGTGCCGTGGGACTAGCTGACGAGCAGTACTTC	CAVGLADEQYF
-	-	TRBV5-4	TRBJ2-7	TGTGCCAGCAGCTTCGACCAGGGGCCCTACGAGCAGTACTTC	CASSFDQGPYEQYF
-	TRBD2	TRBV10-3	TRBJ2-7	TGTGCCATCAGTGAGGAGGCTAGCGGGAGCTACGAGCAGTACTTC	CAISEEASGSYEQYF
-	-	TRBV19	TRBJ1-1	TGTGCCAGTAGTGTGCGACAGGCGGGCTCCACTGAAGCTTTCTTT	CASSVRQAGSTEAFF
-	TRBD2	TRBV2	TRBJ2-1	TGTGCCGCATCGGGGGAACCCGGGACTAGCCTTCTAAATGAGCAGTTCTTC	CAASGEPGTSLLNEQFF
-	-	TRBV28	TRBJ1-5	TGTGCCAGCAGTCCCCCAATCGGGGGAAACTCCAATCAGCCCCAGCATTTT	CASSPPIGGNSNQPQHF
-	-	TRBV2	TRBJ1-5	TGTGCCAGCAGTCGACGGGAGCAGCAGCCCCAGCATTTT	CASSRREQQPQHF
-	-	TRBV2	TRBJ1-5	TGTGCCAGCAGTGATGCGGGACACTTTTCTCAGCCCCAGCATTTT	CASSDAGHFSQPQHF
-	-	TRBV7-9	TRBJ2-7	TGTGCCAGCAGCATAGCTCTAGCCTCCTACGAGCAGTACTTC	CASSIALASYEQYF
once	-	TRBV19	TRBJ1-2	TGTGCCAGTAGTATCGTTAGGGGGGGGAACTATGGCTACACCTTC	CASSIVRGGNYGYTF